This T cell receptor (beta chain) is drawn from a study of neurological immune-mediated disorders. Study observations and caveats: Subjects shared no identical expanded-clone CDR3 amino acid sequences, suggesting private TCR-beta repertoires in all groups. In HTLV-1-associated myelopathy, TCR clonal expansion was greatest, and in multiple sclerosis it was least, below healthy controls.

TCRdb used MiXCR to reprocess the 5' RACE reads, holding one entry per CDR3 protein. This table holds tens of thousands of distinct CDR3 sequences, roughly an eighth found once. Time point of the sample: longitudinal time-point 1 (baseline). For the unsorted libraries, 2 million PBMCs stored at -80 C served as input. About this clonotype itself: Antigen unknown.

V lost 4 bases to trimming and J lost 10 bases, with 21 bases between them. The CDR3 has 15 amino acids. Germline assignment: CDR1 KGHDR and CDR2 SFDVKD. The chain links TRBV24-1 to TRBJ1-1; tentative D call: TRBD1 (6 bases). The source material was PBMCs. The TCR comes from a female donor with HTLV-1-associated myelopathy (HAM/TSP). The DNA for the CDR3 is TGTGCCACCAGTGACCGAACCGGGGGCGGCGCGGGAGCTTTCTTT. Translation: CATSDRTGGGAGAFF.